The 29 T cell receptor beta chains below were found in one sample sequenced in a study of blood T cell repertoires in COVID-19. Libraries were prepared by immunoSEQ multiplex PCR; TCRdb keeps only in-frame clonotypes and omits some of them. Among roughly 250,000 clones, 70% to 90% were seen once, and the ten largest hold approximately 1.6%. The source material was PBMCs or T cells enriched from blood (not recorded which). All receptors come from a woman aged 50 to 60 who had recovered from COVID-19.

The chain combines TRBV4-3 with TRBJ2-1; D remains unclear. Germline CDR1 LGHNA, CDR2 YSLEER. V was trimmed by 4 bases and J by 2 bases, leaving 12 bases between them. The CDR3 loop spans 15 amino acids. The CDR3 region has the DNA TGCGCCAGCAGCCGCGTAACCTACCCCTACAATGAGCAGTTCTTC. Amino acids: CASSRVTYPYNEQFF.

The CDR3 region has the DNA TGTGCCAGCAGTCATTTCCCCACACAGGGGACCCTTCATAACTATGGCTACACCTTC. Its translation: CASSHFPTQGTLHNYGYTF. This chain uses TRBV11-2 with TRBJ1-2; 7 nucleotides agree with TRBD1. The V segment lost 6 bases and the J segment 1 base; nucleotides outside the gene matches: 20. The V gene's germline CDR1 is SGHAT and CDR2 FQNNGV. There are 19 residues in the CDR3.

V gene TRBV7-8 combines with J gene TRBJ2-7; tentative D call: TRBD1 (6 bases). This CDR3 is built from 14 residues. The germline V gene has CDR1 SGHVS and CDR2 FQNEAQ. Deletions cut 5 bases from V and 3 bases from J, with 14 bases between. The CDR3, as DNA: TGTGCCAGCAGCCCCCGTGCCAGGGGCTACGAGCAGTACTTC. It translates to CASSPRARGYEQYF.

V usage is TRBV28 and J usage is TRBJ2-3, with 14 bases matching TRBD2. With 6 bases clipped from V and 10 bases from J, the junction kept 24 bases outside the gene matches. The CDR3 has 20 residues. In germline, CDR1 is MDHEN, CDR2 SYDVKM. DNA for the CDR3: TGTGCCAGCAGCCCTTTACTAGGACTAGCGGGAGGTAACACGGGCATGTCGCAGTATTTT. It yields the protein CASSPLLGLAGGNTGMSQYF.

This clone was observed a single time. V is TRBV3-1 (or the pseudogene TRBV3-2) and J is TRBJ2-7; 8 nucleotides agree with TRBD2. This CDR3 is 13 amino acids long. Per germline, CDR1 LGHDT and CDR2 YNNKEL (reference sequence). V was pared by 6 bases and J by 6 bases, with 7 bases of the junction left unmatched. CDR3 bases: TGTGCCAGCAGGAGGAGCCTAGCGGGCGAGCAGTACTTC. Its protein product is CASRRSLAGEQYF.

The chain couples TRBV5-4 to TRBJ2-1, with D unclear. Germline V CDR1 and CDR2: SGHNT, YYREEE (reference sequence). V lost 4 bases and J lost 0, with 8 bases in between. The CDR3 loop spans 14 amino acids. CDR3 sequence: CASSPPTSYNEQFF. As DNA, the CDR3 is TGTGCCAGCAGCCCACCTACCTCCTACAATGAGCAGTTCTTC.

V gene TRBV5-1 combines with J gene TRBJ2-7; perhaps TRBD1 as D (6 bases). The germline V gene has CDR1 SGHRS and CDR2 YFSETQ. Deletions cut 3 bases from V and 5 bases from J, with 15 bases between. The CDR3 runs to 14 residues. CDR3 residues: CASSWKNRDHEQYF. The CDR3 nucleotides are TGCGCCAGCAGCTGGAAAAACAGGGACCACGAGCAGTACTTC.

The chain is built from TRBV5-4 and TRBJ1-1, with 7 positions matching TRBD1. Trimming cost V 0 bases and J 1 base; bases outside gene matches: 0. This CDR3 is 14 amino acids long. Looked up from germline, CDR1 is SGHNT and CDR2 is YYREEE (reference sequence). CDR3 region: CASSLDRGNTEAFF. Here the CDR3 DNA reads TGTGCCAGCAGCTTGGACAGGGGGAACACTGAAGCTTTCTTT.

The rearrangement links TRBV5-1 to TRBJ2-5; TRBD2 aligns across 8 bases. The J segment lost 4 bases and the V segment lost 2 bases, leaving 10 bases of the junction unmatched. From germline, CDR1 is SGHRS and CDR2 YFSETQ. The CDR3 runs to 16 residues. CDR3 sequence reads: CASSLTTSEWVETQYF. The CDR3 nucleotides are TGCGCCAGCAGCTTAACGACTAGCGAGTGGGTAGAGACCCAGTACTTC.

The rearrangement joins TRBV28 to TRBJ2-7, with TRBD1 as a possible D gene (6 bases). Per germline, CDR1 MDHEN and CDR2 SYDVKM. Deletions cut 4 bases from V and 0 bases from J, with 13 bases between. This CDR3 comprises 15 residues. The CDR3 DNA follows: TGTGCCAGCAGTTCTCTAGACAGGAGCTCCTACGAGCAGTACTTC. As protein: CASSSLDRSSYEQYF.

This sequence joins TRBV18 and TRBJ2-6, with 8 bases fitting TRBD2. CDR1 and CDR2 from the germline V gene are KGHSH and LQKENI. The ends lost 1 base at V and 1 base at J; junction bases unmatched: 6. The CDR3 totals 18 residues. DNA of the CDR3: TGTGCCAGCTCACCACTCGGCAGCGGGGGATCTGGGGCCAACGTCCTGACTTTC. Translation gives CASSPLGSGGSGANVLTF.

A remark on this clone: The junction shows a germline mismatch at one end, possibly a read error. This chain links TRBV7-7 with TRBJ2-1, with 7 nucleotides matching TRBD2. Looked up from germline, CDR1 is SSHAT and CDR2 is FNYEAQ (reference sequence). This CDR3 has 18 residues. CDR3 bases: TGTGCTAGCAGTTCGCGGGTCGGGAGGCTCAGCTCCTACAATGAGCAGTTCTTC. Protein sequence: CASSSRVGRLSSYNEQFF.

The rearrangement uses TRBV28 and TRBJ1-5; D might be TRBD1 (6 bases). V was cut by 2 bases and J by 2 bases, with 19 bases left in between. Germline loops: CDR1 MDHEN, CDR2 SYDVKM. This CDR3 region has 18 residues. The CDR3 loop reads CASSLSFRGGGGNQPQHF. The CDR3 coding sequence is TGTGCCAGCAGTTTAAGTTTTAGGGGGGGCGGTGGCAATCAGCCCCAGCATTTT.

The chain employs TRBV7-9 and TRBJ1-1, with TRBD1 matching 9 bases. Germline V gene sequence: CDR1 SEHNR, CDR2 FQNEAQ (reference sequence). The length of the CDR3 is 16 residues. After removal of 3 bases from V and 1 base from J, the junction contained 6 bases not matched to a gene. CDR3 residues: CASSFRAGQGNTEAFF. For the CDR3, the DNA is TGTGCCAGCAGCTTCCGCGCGGGACAGGGGAACACTGAAGCTTTCTTT.

This clone was counted between two and nine times. The J gene is TRBJ1-1, the V gene TRBV6-1; D is unresolved. CDR1 is MNHNS and CDR2 is SASEGT in the germline V gene. The CDR3 spans 14 residues. V lost 3 bases to trimming and J lost 4 bases, with 12 bases between them. The CDR3 spells CASSEGLFGTEAFF. CDR3 DNA sequence: TGTGCCAGCAGTGAGGGCCTTTTCGGCACTGAAGCTTTCTTT.

This clone showed up just once. The chain is built from TRBV9 and TRBJ2-3; tentatively, D is TRBD1 (7 bases). The germline gives CDR1 SGDLS, CDR2 YYNGEE. Trimming took off 3 bases at V and 2 bases at J, with 13 bases between the two ends. The CDR3 is 15 residues long. The CDR3 spells CASSGGRGVTDTQYF. In DNA form, the CDR3 reads TGTGCCAGCAGCGGCGGCAGGGGGGTCACAGATACGCAGTATTTT. The entire variable domain, with the rest obtained from reference TRBV9 and TRBJ2-3, is as follows: DSGVTQTPKHLITATGQRVTLRCSPRSGDLSVYWYQQSLDQGLQFLIQYYNGEERAKGNILERFSAQQFPDLHSELNLSSLELGDSALYFCASSGGRGVTDTQYFGPGTRLTVL.

The rearrangement joins TRBV9 to TRBJ1-2; a weak D match, TRBD1 (5 bases). The CDR3 runs to 14 residues. V lost 0 bases and J 3 bases, leaving 9 bases between the germline ends. Germline assignment: CDR1 SGDLS and CDR2 YYNGEE. CDR3 protein: CASSVGQGDYGYTF. The CDR3 DNA reads as TGTGCCAGCAGCGTAGGTCAAGGGGACTATGGCTACACCTTC.

For the CDR3, the DNA is TGTGCCAGCACAACTTCCAATTCACCCCTCCACTTT. Amino acid sequence: CASTTSNSPLHF. This chain uses TRBV28 with TRBJ1-6; no firm D call. The ends were cut back, 7 bases at V and 7 bases at J, with 8 bases in the middle. The CDR3 is 12 residues long. CDR1 and CDR2 (germline): MDHEN, SYDVKM.

This chain uses TRBV28 with TRBJ2-7; the D is unclear. Trimming shortened V by 5 bases and J by 4 bases, and 21 bases separated the two germline ends. Per germline, CDR1 MDHEN and CDR2 SYDVKM. CDR3 size: 16 residues. This CDR3 is CASSPRLVLYLYEQYF. CDR3 coding DNA: TGTGCCAGCAGTCCTCGGCTAGTCCTATATCTTTACGAGCAGTACTTC.

This clone was picked up one time. This chain links TRBV7-9 with TRBJ1-4; a weak D match, TRBD1 (5 bases). The V gene's germline CDR1 is SEHNR and CDR2 FQNEAQ (reference sequence). Between the trimmed V and J ends, which lost 4 bases and 0 bases, there was a span of 12 bases. CDR3 length: 16 amino acids. In nucleotides, the CDR3 is TGTGCCAGCAGCTCCAGGACACCCGCAACTAATGAAAAACTGTTTTTT. It specifies CASSSRTPATNEKLFF.

The rearrangement joins TRBV5-4 to TRBJ1-1; D call uncertain. Germline assignment: CDR1 SGHNT and CDR2 YYREEE (reference sequence). V dropped 3 bases and J dropped 8 bases, with 14 bases sitting between them. The CDR3 has 13 amino acids. The DNA for the CDR3 is TGTGCCAGCAGCTCTGTCGGGAAAAGGGAAGCTTTCTTT. As protein: CASSSVGKREAFF.

The CDR3 here is CASSSRTTGSYEQYF. CDR3 sequence (DNA): TGTGCCAGCAGCTCCAGAACTACAGGTAGCTACGAGCAGTACTTC. The J gene is TRBJ2-7, the V gene TRBV11-2, with a possible D match to TRBD1 (5 bases). The CDR3 totals 15 residues. Trimming stripped 4 bases from V and 3 bases from J, with 16 bases between. Per germline, CDR1 SGHAT and CDR2 FQNNGV.

A single count supports this clone. The V call is TRBV10-3, the J call TRBJ1-4; D is undetermined. The CDR3 has 15 residues. V lost 2 bases and J lost 8, with 15 bases in between. Germline V gene sequence: CDR1 ENHRY, CDR2 SYGVKD. The CDR3: CAISEARQEREKLFF. For the CDR3, the DNA is TGTGCCATCAGTGAGGCTCGGCAGGAACGGGAAAAACTGTTTTTT.

The V call is TRBV4-1, the J call TRBJ1-1; possibly TRBD1 for D (5 bases). Trimming stripped 6 bases from V and 1 base from J, with 9 bases between. Germline V gene sequence: CDR1 MGHRA, CDR2 YSYEKL. This CDR3 contains 13 residues. The CDR3 region has the DNA TGCGCCAGCAGGTCCGACAGGAACACTGAAGCTTTCTTT. This gives the protein CASRSDRNTEAFF.

The chain joins TRBV3-1 (or the pseudogene TRBV3-2) to TRBJ2-7; D call uncertain. CDR3 size: 12 residues. V lost 1 base and J 6 bases, leaving 7 bases between the germline ends. Germline-derived CDR1 and CDR2 are LGHDT and YNNKEL (reference sequence). The CDR3 sequence is CASSQGTGEQYF. The CDR3 bases are TGTGCCAGCAGCCAAGGAACCGGCGAGCAGTACTTC.

The V and J genes are TRBV12-3 or TRBV12-4 and TRBJ2-7; D is unclear. With 5 bases removed from V and 7 bases from J, the gap between germline ends came to 9 bases. The CDR3 length is 11 residues. CDR3 coding DNA: TGTGCCAGCAGTATAGACCTAGAGCAGTACTTC. Protein product: CASSIDLEQYF.

The V gene is TRBV18, the J gene TRBJ1-3; 8 bases line up with TRBD1. V shed 5 bases, J shed 0 bases, and the junction held 15 bases outside the gene matches. CDR1 is KGHSH and CDR2 is LQKENI in the germline V gene. The CDR3 has 19 residues. The CDR3 nucleotides are TGTGCCAGCTCAACCTTTGGGACAGGAACCCGGGACTCTGGAAACACCATATATTTT. Protein: CASSTFGTGTRDSGNTIYF. The variable domain in full, with the rest retrieved from reference TRBV18 and TRBJ1-3, is NAGVMQNPRHLVRRRGQEARLRCSPMKGHSHVYWYRQLPEEGLKFMVYLQKENIIDESGMPKERFSAEFPKEGPSILRIQQVVRGDSAAYFCASSTFGTGTRDSGNTIYFGEGSWLTVV.

The chain uses TRBV2 and TRBJ1-1; D ambiguous. This CDR3 has 14 amino acids. The germline V and J ends were trimmed by 6 bases and 0 bases, with 11 bases remaining between them. Germline CDR1 and CDR2: SNHLY and FYNNEI. CDR3 sequence: CASRVTAMNTEAFF. In DNA, the CDR3 is TGTGCCAGCAGAGTTACTGCTATGAACACTGAAGCTTTCTTT.

The gene calls are TRBV5-1 and TRBJ2-1; D call uncertain. Germline-derived CDR1 and CDR2 are SGHRS and YFSETQ. The CDR3 extends over 14 amino acids. V was clipped by 0 bases and J by 2 bases, with 6 bases between them. The CDR3 coding sequence is TGCGCCAGCAGCTTGGCCCGAGCCTACAATGAGCAGTTCTTC. Its protein product is CASSLARAYNEQFF.